This T cell receptor beta chain was found in a study of blood T cells in healthy people across ages. Study observations and caveats: There were more naive CD4+ cells and higher diversity in long-lived donors than in aged donors.

The sample holds a few counts of this clonotype. The antigen remains undetermined. Using a J-beta primer mix together with a sample-barcoded 5' primer, a second PCR was run for roughly 7 to 11 cycles. TCRdb re-derived calls from the 5' RACE reads in MiXCR, one entry per CDR3 protein. The sample holds over 500,000 distinct CDR3 sequences, approximately 26% seen once. V dropped 4 bases and J dropped 7; count of bases not matched to a gene: 7. This CDR3 contains 14 residues. CDR1 MNHNY and CDR2 SVGAGI come from the germline V gene (reference sequence). The study drew donors from healthy Caucasian individuals in Russia aged 6 to 90. These data also formed part of another study, on T cells of mothers and their children. This second report adds: Slightly, though not significantly, more overlap was seen in related than in unrelated mother-child pairs.

The chain couples TRBV6-6 to TRBJ2-1; 7 nucleotides agree with TRBD2. This receptor was taken from a boy aged 2-9 years in good health. Specimen: blood. The CDR3 here is CASSSSGMVNEQFF. DNA for the CDR3: TGTGCCAGCAGTTCCAGCGGGATGGTAAATGAGCAGTTCTTC.